This entry is about one TCR beta chain. Only one count was recorded for this clonotype. The antigen it recognizes is unknown. One base away there is no much larger clone; base qualities are not given. One read alone is a weak basis. Ends trimmed: V by 5 bases, J by 5 bases; bases unmatched to a gene: 7. From the cysteine through the phenylalanine, the CDR3 covers 16 amino acids. Left in the record is the CDR3 DNA by itself, 48 bases read in frame from the first base. CDR1 and CDR2 (SGHTA, FQGTGA) derive from the germline V gene. Libraries were prepared through multiplex PCR. Sequencer: Illumina HiSeq 4000. To build TCR beta libraries, CDR3 regions were amplified by Arm-PCR using iRepertoire HTBI primers. PCR products were gel purified before sequencing. On the authors' methods: A total of 62 TRBV and 14 TRBJ segments were identified across samples and were used for gene usage analysis of CDR3 amino acid clonotypes. COPE and FqMerger were used to merge the filtered high-quality paired reads into contigs. Contigs were aligned with BLAST to IMGT TRBV, TRBD and TRBJ reference genes, and CDR3 was defined per IMGT. Highly expanded clones were defined as clonotypes with a frequency above 0.1%. Repertoire diversity was measured by Shannon entropy, and V-J evenness by the Gini coefficient. A clonotype found in more than one individual was treated as public. TCRdb handled the public reads itself, with Q25 trimming in fastp and clone calling in MiXCR, and kept productive beta chains. All rows with the same CDR3 protein become a single entry with the most common DNA and genes. These V and J calls derive from TCRdb rather than the authors' analysis. This sample lists some 250,000 distinct CDR3 sequences; more than 15% were detected once. 13% to 15% of the sample lies in the top ten.

The time point label, read with the paper, signifies: newly diagnosed GD, antithyroid drugs for less than 3 months. RNA was extracted from PBMCs in TRIzol for both TCR sequencing and RNA sequencing. The diagnosis of Graves' disease was made according to American Thyroid Association guidelines. Patients for the study were recruited at an endocrinology department in Xi'an, China. From each patient, approximately 9.9 milliliters of peripheral blood was collected into an EDTA anticoagulant tube. Ficoll Paque Plus density gradient separation was used to isolate PBMCs, and no additional T cell sorting was done. An Agilent 2100 Bioanalyzer and agarose gel were used to check RNA quality, while a NanoDrop 2000 measured RNA concentration. The source of the sample is a study of regulatory T cells in long-lasting Graves disease (dated by TCRdb to the early 2020s). With respect to the entire study: Antithyroid drugs had been taken for less than 3 months by newly diagnosed Graves' disease patients. The study took place in China and was registered as a clinical trial. This study used TCR sequencing and RNA sequencing of peripheral blood to compare persistent Graves' disease patients against newly diagnosed Graves' disease patients. A total of approximately 35 samples underwent TCR sequencing: some 13 from persistent and about 20 from newly diagnosed Graves' disease patients.

General conclusions and limits of the study: Patients with persistent disease shared more public clonotypes (fewer than 3,000) than newly diagnosed patients did (more than 900). Compared with newly diagnosed patients, persistent Graves' disease patients had lower TCR Shannon entropy and fewer highly expanded clones, which suggests clonal expansion. The authors acknowledged the small sample size as a limitation that may reduce accuracy. Sequencing and analysis were restricted to the TCR beta chain. Only peripheral blood was studied, because thyroid tissue, the primary lesion, was inaccessible. Persistent disease showed preferential use of TRBV28, TRBJ1-2 and TRBJ2-5, whereas newly diagnosed disease favored TRBV20-1 and TRBJ2-1.

The same specimen was also included in a second study, on T cells in Graves' hyperthyroidism and ophthalmopathy. Per the second study: Stable Graves' hyperthyroidism was defined as no progression to ophthalmopathy during 18 months of follow-up. The hyperthyroidism patients were between 18 and 65 years old and newly diagnosed, with a disease duration of less than 2 months. Patients with uncontrolled infections, other autoimmune diseases, pregnancy or lactation were excluded. Diagnoses were established on the basis of clinical symptoms, serum thyroxine and TRAb, thyroid ultrasound, and orbital computed tomography. The TCR CDR3 was subjected to a first round of RT-PCR using the HTBI primer set and the Qiagen OneStep RT-PCR kit. Most expanded thyroid clonotypes (frequency above 0.001) were also found in blood, which suggests that blood repertoires may mirror thyroid immune responses. A 13 V-J signature model separated ophthalmopathy from stable hyperthyroidism, with around 88% sensitivity and 81.08% specificity in cross-validation and 80%/75% in testing. In validation, the model predicted progression to ophthalmopathy a median of roughly six months before onset, with about 70% sensitivity and roughly 79% specificity. To identify TCR V-J signatures that set the groups apart, the researchers used a discovery cohort of about a hundred patients, made up of under 50 with Graves' ophthalmopathy and 57 with stable Graves' hyperthyroidism. Prospective prediction of ophthalmopathy was tested in an independent validation cohort consisting of 18 to 20 hyperthyroidism patients and around 17 patients who later progressed to ophthalmopathy. The 95 to 100 discovery patients were randomly split 7:3 into training and test sets. In six Graves' hyperthyroidism patients, the study also compared T-cell repertoires from thyroid tissue with T-cell repertoires from blood. After sampling, hyperthyroidism patients received methimazole starting at 30 mg daily, and ophthalmopathy patients received high-dose intravenous methylprednisolone. Libraries were constructed in a second round of multiplex PCR, after which size selection and purification were performed. Paired-end sequencing of the libraries was performed with 100 bp reads on an Illumina HiSeq2000. Raw data were processed with SOAPnuke, discarding reads with adapters, uncalled bases, mean Phred below 15, or no exact constant-primer or identifier match. COPE v1.2.5 was used to merge the high-quality paired reads, and each unique nucleotide sequence was defined as a clonotype. MiTCR v1.1 was used to align clonotypes to the IMGT TRBV, TRBD and TRBJ reference segments. The analysis was restricted to V-J combinations with a frequency above 0.0001, which together covered over 99% of the repertoires. The TCS score was defined as the ratio of F50 (clonal expansion) to E x V (chaos), calculated using BLOSUM62-based TCRdist between CDR3 peptides within each V-J. Welch's t-statistics and random forest reduced roughly 540 V-J features to 13, which were used in a naive Bayes classifier (R e1071). No statistical method was used to fix the sample size in advance, and group allocation was not hidden from the investigators. The paper reports TCR Vbeta CDR3 sequencing of approximately 140 peripheral blood samples: under 45 ophthalmopathy, fewer than 80 hyperthyroidism and roughly 17 progressor patients.

The clonotype comes from a woman younger than 45 with Graves disease. Donor details come from another sample of the same person, matched by shared clones. Recombination joined TRBV7-3 with TRBJ2-2; a stretch of 11 junction bases matches TRBD1. The material was peripheral blood mononuclear cells (PBMCs), obtained at new diagnosis, from a patient treated with antithyroid drugs. The CDR3 here reads CASSPNGQGATGELFF. The DNA reads TGTGCCAGCAGCCCCAACGGACAGGGGGCAACCGGGGAGCTGTTTTTT. Extended through the reference TRBV7-3 and TRBJ2-2 proteins, this CDR3 yields the full variable domain: GAGVSQTPSNKVTEKGKYVELRCDPISGHTALYWYRQSLGQGPEFLIYFQGTGAADDSGLPNDRFFAVRPEGSVSTLKIQRTERGDSAVYLCASSPNGQGATGELFFGEGSRLTVL.